Described below is a single T cell receptor (beta chain) sequence and its context. Its recognized antigen is unknown. Base qualities were left out, and no much larger clone turns up one base away. The data derive from a study of blood T cell repertoires in COVID-19 (dated by TCRdb to about 2020). Regarding the study in general: The collaborator samples originated in the United States, Italy and Spain and spanned the acute and convalescent phases of COVID-19. The material from the prospective study consisted of cDNA or gDNA derived from T cells, B-cell-depleted T cells, or PBMCs. Subjects who had been exposed to COVID-19, were actively infected with it, or had recovered from it provided the deeply sampled blood TCRbeta repertoires that made up the dataset. The repertoires were released in a freely available public database meant as a resource for research on the immune response to SARS-CoV-2. The samples were drawn from the first 160 participants of the ongoing ImmuneRACE study and from about 1,200 subjects provided by 6 global collaborators. The sample metadata nearly always contained a de-identified subject ID, COVID-19 status, age in years and sex. Where available, HLA class I and class II types were obtained from metadata supplied by the sample provider rather than from assay-based typing. Beyond this particular receptor, the publication reports: The quantity of clinical and demographic metadata differed by source and by participant and was supplied without curation.

Collaborating institutions collected whole blood in K2EDTA tubes following their own protocols. For TCRbeta analysis, collaborator samples were shipped as frozen whole blood, as isolated PBMCs, or as DNA extracted from either sample type. The immunoSEQ Assay, a bias-controlled multiplex PCR, was used to amplify TCRbeta CDR3 regions from genomic DNA. The authors processed their data as follows. Nucleated cell counts per sample were estimated from amplification of reference gene primers within the assay. Sequence reads were collapsed and filtered to measure the absolute abundance of every unique TCRbeta CDR3 rearrangement. For each sample, productive Simpson clonality was calculated by taking the square root of Simpson's diversity index across productive rearrangements. In TCRdb, the immuneACCESS table is reduced to in-frame sequences with V and J assigned. These tables do not hold every clone; where another copy was compared, an unresolved V gene accounts for under half, and the others remain unexplained. Clone size and V and J calls were adopted from that table, with D and trimming inferred from the DNA. Across this sample there are more than 100,000 clones, with over 75% seen only once. 10% to 15% of the sample comes from the top ten.

From the cysteine through the phenylalanine, the CDR3 covers 17 amino acids. Only the CDR3 part of the read is kept: 51 bases, read in frame from the first base. From the germline V gene, CDR1 is MGHRA and CDR2 is YSYEKL. V trim: 3 bases; J trim: 2 bases; unmatched bases: 11. This clonotype was sampled from a human donor in a cohort sampled during active or convalescent COVID-19. The sequencing sample was made of peripheral blood. The chain is assembled from TRBV4-1 and TRBJ2-3, and TRBD1 aligns with 7 junction nucleotides. The CDR3 is CASSHRIRDSYTDTQYF. The DNA sequence is TGCGCCAGCAGCCACCGAATCCGGGACAGTTACACAGATACGCAGTATTTT.